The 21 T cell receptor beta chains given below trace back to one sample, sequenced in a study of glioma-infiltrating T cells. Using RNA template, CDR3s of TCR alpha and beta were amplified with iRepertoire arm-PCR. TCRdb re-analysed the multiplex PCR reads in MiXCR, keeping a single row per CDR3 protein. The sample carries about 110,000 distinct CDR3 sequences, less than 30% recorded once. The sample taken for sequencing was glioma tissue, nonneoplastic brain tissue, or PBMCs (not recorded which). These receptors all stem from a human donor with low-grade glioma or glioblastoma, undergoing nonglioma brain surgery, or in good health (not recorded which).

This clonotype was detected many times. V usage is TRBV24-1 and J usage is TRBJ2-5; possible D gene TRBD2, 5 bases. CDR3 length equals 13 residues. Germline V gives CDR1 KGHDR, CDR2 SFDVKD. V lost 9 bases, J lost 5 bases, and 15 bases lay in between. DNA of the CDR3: TGTGCCACCCGCCCCGGGGAGTCGGAGACCCAGTACTTC. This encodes CATRPGESETQYF.

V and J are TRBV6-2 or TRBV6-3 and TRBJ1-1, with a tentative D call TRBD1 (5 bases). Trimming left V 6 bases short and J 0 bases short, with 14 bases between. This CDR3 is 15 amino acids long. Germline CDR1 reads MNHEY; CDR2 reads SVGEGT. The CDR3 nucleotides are TGTGCCAGCAGCTGGGGGGAGGGAATGAACACTGAAGCTTTCTTT. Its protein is CASSWGEGMNTEAFF.

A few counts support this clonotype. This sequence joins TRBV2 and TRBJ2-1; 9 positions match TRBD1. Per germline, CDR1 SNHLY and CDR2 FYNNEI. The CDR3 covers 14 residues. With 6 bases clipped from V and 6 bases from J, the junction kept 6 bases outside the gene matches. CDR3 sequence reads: CASRGGTGFNEQFF. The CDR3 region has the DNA TGTGCCAGCAGAGGGGGGACAGGGTTCAATGAGCAGTTCTTC.

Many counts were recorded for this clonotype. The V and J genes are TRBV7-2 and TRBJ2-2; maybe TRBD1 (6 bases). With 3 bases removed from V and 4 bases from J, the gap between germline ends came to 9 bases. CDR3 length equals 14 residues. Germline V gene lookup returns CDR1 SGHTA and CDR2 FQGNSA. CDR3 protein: CASSFRGITGELFF. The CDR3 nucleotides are TGTGCCAGCAGCTTCAGGGGAATCACCGGGGAGCTGTTTTTT.

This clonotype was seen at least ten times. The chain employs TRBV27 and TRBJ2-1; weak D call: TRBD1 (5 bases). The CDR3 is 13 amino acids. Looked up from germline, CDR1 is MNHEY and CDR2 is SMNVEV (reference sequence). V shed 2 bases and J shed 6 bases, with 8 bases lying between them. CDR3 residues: CASSLSRANEQFF. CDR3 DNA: TGTGCCAGCAGTTTAAGCAGGGCCAATGAGCAGTTCTTC.

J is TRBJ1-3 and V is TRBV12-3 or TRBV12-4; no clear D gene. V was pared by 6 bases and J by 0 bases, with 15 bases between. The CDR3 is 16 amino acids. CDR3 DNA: TGTGCCAGCAGCATGTACGGGTTAGACTCTGGAAACACCATATATTTT. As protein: CASSMYGLDSGNTIYF.

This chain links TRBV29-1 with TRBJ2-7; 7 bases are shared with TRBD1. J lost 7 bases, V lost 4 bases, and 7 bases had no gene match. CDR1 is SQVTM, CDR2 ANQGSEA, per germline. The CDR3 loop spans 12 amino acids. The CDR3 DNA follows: TGCAGCGTTGGAGACAGGGTTGGAGAGCAGTACTTC. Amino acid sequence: CSVGDRVGEQYF.

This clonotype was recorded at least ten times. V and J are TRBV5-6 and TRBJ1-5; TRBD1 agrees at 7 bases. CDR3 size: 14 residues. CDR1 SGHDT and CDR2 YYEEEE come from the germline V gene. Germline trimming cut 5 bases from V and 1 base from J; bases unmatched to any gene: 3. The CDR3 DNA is TGTGCCAGCAGTACGGGACAGAGCAATCAGCCCCAGCATTTT. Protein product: CASSTGQSNQPQHF.

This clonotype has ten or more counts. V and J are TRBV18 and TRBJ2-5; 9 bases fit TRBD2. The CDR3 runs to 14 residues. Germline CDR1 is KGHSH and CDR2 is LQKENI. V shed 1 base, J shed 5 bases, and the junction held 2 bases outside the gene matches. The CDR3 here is CASSPLAGVETQYF. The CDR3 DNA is TGTGCCAGCTCACCACTAGCGGGAGTCGAGACCCAGTACTTC.

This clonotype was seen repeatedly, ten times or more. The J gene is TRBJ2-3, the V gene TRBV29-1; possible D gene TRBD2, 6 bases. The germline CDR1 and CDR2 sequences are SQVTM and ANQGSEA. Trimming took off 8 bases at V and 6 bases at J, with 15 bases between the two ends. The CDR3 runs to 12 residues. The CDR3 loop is CSPLIGRDTQYF. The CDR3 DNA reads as TGCAGCCCCTTGATTGGGAGGGATACGCAGTATTTT.

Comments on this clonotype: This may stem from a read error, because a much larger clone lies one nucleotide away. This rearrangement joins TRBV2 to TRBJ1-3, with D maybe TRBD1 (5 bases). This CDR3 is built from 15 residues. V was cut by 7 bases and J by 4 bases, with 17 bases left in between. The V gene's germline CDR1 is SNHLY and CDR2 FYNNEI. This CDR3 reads CASTGPGIPGNTIYF. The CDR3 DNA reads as TGTGCCAGCACAGGGCCTGGGATTCCGGGAAACACCATATATTTT.

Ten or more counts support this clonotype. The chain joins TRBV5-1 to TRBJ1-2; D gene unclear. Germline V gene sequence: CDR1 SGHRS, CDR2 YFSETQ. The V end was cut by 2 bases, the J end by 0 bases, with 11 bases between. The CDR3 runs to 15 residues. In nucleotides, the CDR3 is TGCGCCAGCAGCTTAGGAGGACGAGCTAACTATGGCTACACCTTC. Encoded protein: CASSLGGRANYGYTF. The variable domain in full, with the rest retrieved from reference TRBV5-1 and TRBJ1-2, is KAGVTQTPRYLIKTRGQQVTLSCSPISGHRSVSWYQQTPGQGLQFLFEYFSETQRNKGNFPGRFSGRQFSNSRSEMNVSTLELGDSALYLCASSLGGRANYGYTFGSGTRLTVV.

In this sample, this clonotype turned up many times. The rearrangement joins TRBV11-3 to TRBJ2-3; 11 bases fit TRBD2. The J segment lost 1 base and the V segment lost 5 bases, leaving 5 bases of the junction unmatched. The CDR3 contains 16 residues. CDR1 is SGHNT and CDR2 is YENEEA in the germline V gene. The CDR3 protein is CASSRSGRGGTDTQYF. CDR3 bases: TGTGCCAGCAGCCGTAGCGGGAGGGGGGGCACAGATACGCAGTATTTT.

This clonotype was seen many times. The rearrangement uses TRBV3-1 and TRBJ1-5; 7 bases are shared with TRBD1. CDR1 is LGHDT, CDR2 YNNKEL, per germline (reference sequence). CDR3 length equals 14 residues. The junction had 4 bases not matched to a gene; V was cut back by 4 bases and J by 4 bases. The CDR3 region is CASSPATGNQPQHF. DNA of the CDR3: TGTGCCAGCAGCCCTGCGACAGGGAATCAGCCCCAGCATTTT.

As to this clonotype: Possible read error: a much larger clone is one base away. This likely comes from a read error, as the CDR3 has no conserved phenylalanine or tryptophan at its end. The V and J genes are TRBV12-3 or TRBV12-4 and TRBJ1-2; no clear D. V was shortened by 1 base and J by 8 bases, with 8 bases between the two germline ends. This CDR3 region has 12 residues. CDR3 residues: CASSLGSGGYTL. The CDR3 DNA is TGTGCCAGCAGTTTAGGGTCGGGCGGCTACACCCTC.

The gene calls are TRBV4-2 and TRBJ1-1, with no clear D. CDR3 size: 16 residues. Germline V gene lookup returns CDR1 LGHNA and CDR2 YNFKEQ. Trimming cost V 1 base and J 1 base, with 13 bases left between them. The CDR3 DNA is TGTGCCAGCAGCCAAGGGAGAAGGGCCGAGAACACTGAAGCTTTCTTT. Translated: CASSQGRRAENTEAFF.

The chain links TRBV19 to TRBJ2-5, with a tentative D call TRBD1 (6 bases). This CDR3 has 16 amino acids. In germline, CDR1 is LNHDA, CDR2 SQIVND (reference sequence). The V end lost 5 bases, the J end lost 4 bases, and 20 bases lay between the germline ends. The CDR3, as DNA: TGTGCCAGTAGTCCGAGGACAGTAGCTTGGGGAGAGACCCAGTACTTC. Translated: CASSPRTVAWGETQYF.

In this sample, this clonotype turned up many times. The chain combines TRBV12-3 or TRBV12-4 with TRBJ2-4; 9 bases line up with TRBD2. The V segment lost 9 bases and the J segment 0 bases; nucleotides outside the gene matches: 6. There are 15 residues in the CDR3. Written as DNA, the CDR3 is TGTGCCAGTATTAGCGGGAGAGAAGCCAAAAACATTCAGTACTTC. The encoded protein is CASISGREAKNIQYF.

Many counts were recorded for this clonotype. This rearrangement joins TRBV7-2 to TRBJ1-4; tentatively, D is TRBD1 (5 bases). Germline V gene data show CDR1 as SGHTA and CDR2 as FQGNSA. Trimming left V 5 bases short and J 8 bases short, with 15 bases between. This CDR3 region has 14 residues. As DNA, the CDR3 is TGTGCCAGCAGCGTCGATTCCGGGGCAGAAAAACTGTTTTTT. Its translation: CASSVDSGAEKLFF.

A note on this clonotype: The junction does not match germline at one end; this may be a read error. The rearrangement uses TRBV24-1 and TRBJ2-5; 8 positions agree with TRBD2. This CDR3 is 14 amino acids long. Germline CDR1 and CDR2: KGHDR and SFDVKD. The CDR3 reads CATRPAGGQETQHF. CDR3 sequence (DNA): TGTGCCACCAGACCGGCGGGGGGCCAAGAGACCCAGCACTTC.

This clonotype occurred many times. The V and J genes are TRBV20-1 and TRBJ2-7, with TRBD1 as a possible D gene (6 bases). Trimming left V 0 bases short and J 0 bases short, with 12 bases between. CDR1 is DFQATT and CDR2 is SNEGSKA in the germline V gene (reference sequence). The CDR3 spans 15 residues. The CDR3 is CSARDPRGGSYEQYF. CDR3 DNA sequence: TGCAGTGCTAGAGACCCCCGAGGGGGCTCCTACGAGCAGTACTTC.